This record looks at one T cell receptor (beta chain) sequence and its context. Germline V gene sequence: CDR1 PRHDT, CDR2 FYEKMQ (reference sequence). The CDR3 sequence is 13 residues long. The V end was cut by 0 bases, the J end by 8 bases, with 8 bases between. The source of the sample is a study of CD8+ T cells in alopecia areata. The treatment: oral pan-JAK inhibitor, 5-10 mg twice daily. Isolated RNA was reverse transcribed into cDNA used as the sequencing template. TCRdb's table, derived via immunoSEQ multiplex PCR, lists solely in-frame clones and lacks some. The table includes more than 110,000 clones, approximately 80% detected once.

The sequence was obtained from a human donor with alopecia areata. Source: CD8+ T cells sorted from blood, taken at week 4, from a patient treated with tofacitinib. J is TRBJ1-5 and V is TRBV13; the D is unclear. The CDR3, as DNA: TGTGCCAGCAGCTTAGGTAAGGCGGAGCCCCAGCATTTT. Its protein product is CASSLGKAEPQHF.